Below are 15 T cell receptor beta chains sequenced from a single sample in a study of blood T cell repertoires in COVID-19 (dated by TCRdb to the early 2020s). Library construction relied on the immunoSEQ multiplex PCR assay. The source is immuneACCESS, and TCRdb retained only in-frame sequences with V and J called. Part of the clones is not carried over; for the studies checked, unresolved V genes explain less than half of this, and the remainder is unexplained. The sample profile shows some 300,000 clones; roughly 91% of them were found once. Approximately 1.8% of the sample is in the top ten clones. Sample: peripheral blood. These receptors came from a woman between 25 and 40 years old with COVID-19, enrolled during active disease.

This chain uses TRBV28 with TRBJ1-1; 9 positions agree with TRBD1. Germline CDR1 is MDHEN and CDR2 is SYDVKM. V lost 7 bases to trimming and J lost 5 bases; unmatched junction nucleotides: 8. CDR3 length: 14 residues. The DNA of the CDR3 is TGTGCCAGCAACACACAGGGGGCGAGGACTGAAGCTTTCTTT. This translates into CASNTQGARTEAFF. The variable domain in full, with the rest retrieved from reference TRBV28 and TRBJ1-1, is DVKVTQSSRYLVKRTGEKVFLECVQDMDHENMFWYRQDPGLGLRLIYFSYDVKMKEKGDIPEGYSVSREKKERFSLILESASTNQTSMYLCASNTQGARTEAFFGQGTRLTVV.

Only one count was recorded for this clone. V gene TRBV27 combines with J gene TRBJ1-6; no definite D call. V lost 5 bases, J lost 4 bases, and 6 bases lay in between. In germline, CDR1 is MNHEY, CDR2 SMNVEV (reference sequence). This CDR3 spans 13 amino acids. The CDR3 DNA reads as TGTGCCAGCAGTGGCGGTTATAATTCACCCCTCCACTTT. This encodes CASSGGYNSPLHF.

The V and J genes are TRBV5-4 and TRBJ2-5, with a weak D call TRBD1 (5 bases). Trimming took 2 bases from V and 2 from J, leaving 10 bases between them. This CDR3 has 14 residues. Germline-derived CDR1 and CDR2 are SGHNT and YYREEE (reference sequence). CDR3 nucleotide sequence: TGTGCCAGCAGCTTACTTAAGGGGCAAGAGACCCAGTACTTC. Its protein is CASSLLKGQETQYF.

V and J are TRBV6-4 and TRBJ2-3, with 7 bases fitting TRBD2. The trim removed 0 bases at V and 3 bases at J, leaving 3 bases unmatched. The CDR3 loop spans 15 amino acids. Germline CDR1 reads MRHNA; CDR2 reads SNTAGT. CDR3 bases: TGTGCCAGCAGTGACTCTCGGGGGGTGACAGATACGCAGTATTTT. Translation gives CASSDSRGVTDTQYF.

The V gene is TRBV6-5, the J gene TRBJ2-7; 11 bases agree with TRBD2. CDR3 length: 15 amino acids. With V trimmed by 6 bases and J by 2 bases, 6 bases remained unmatched. In germline, CDR1 is MNHEY, CDR2 SVGAGI. The CDR3 here is CASRQGTSGTYEQYF. CDR3 coding DNA: TGTGCCAGCAGACAAGGGACTAGCGGAACCTACGAGCAGTACTTC.

This clone was counted between two and nine times. CDR3 region: CASSLDRSGKPQHF. CDR3 nucleotides: TGTGCCAGCAGTCTTGACAGGTCGGGAAAGCCCCAGCATTTT. The rearrangement joins TRBV2 to TRBJ1-5; the D gene is possibly TRBD1 (6 bases). CDR1 is SNHLY, CDR2 FYNNEI, per germline. V lost 5 bases, J lost 8 bases, and 16 bases lay in between. This CDR3 is 14 amino acids long.

V usage is TRBV2 and J usage is TRBJ2-6, with D tentatively TRBD1 (6 bases). V shed 8 bases and J shed 0 bases, with 23 bases lying between them. Germline-derived CDR1 and CDR2 are SNHLY and FYNNEI. CDR3 length equals 19 residues. CDR3: CASRVNLQGLLSGANVLTF. CDR3 sequence (DNA): TGTGCCAGCCGTGTAAACCTACAGGGCCTCCTCTCTGGGGCCAACGTCCTGACTTTC.

This chain uses TRBV19 with TRBJ1-5; D not certain. The germline V gene encodes CDR1 LNHDA and CDR2 SQIVND (reference sequence). V was trimmed by 9 bases and J by 9 bases, leaving 12 bases between them. The CDR3 extends over 11 amino acids. CDR3 residues: CASGRERPQHF. CDR3 in DNA: TGTGCCAGCGGGAGGGAAAGGCCCCAGCATTTT.

The chain has TRBV19 and TRBJ1-2; D gene uncertain. The V gene lost 6 bases and the J gene lost 4 bases, with 12 bases spanning the gap. Germline values: CDR1 LNHDA, CDR2 SQIVND (reference sequence). This CDR3 comprises 13 residues. The CDR3 reads CASSPIGAYGYTF. Written as DNA, the CDR3 is TGTGCCAGTAGCCCAATCGGAGCCTATGGCTACACCTTC.

This chain links TRBV7-8 with TRBJ1-3; D is ambiguous. The ends were cut back, 5 bases at V and 4 bases at J, with 9 bases in the middle. The V gene's germline CDR1 is SGHVS and CDR2 FQNEAQ. The CDR3 sequence is 13 residues long. CDR3 sequence reads: CASSPRGGNTIYF. The CDR3 DNA reads TGTGCCAGCAGCCCTAGAGGGGGAAACACCATATATTTT.

The V gene is TRBV19, the J gene TRBJ1-2; the D is unclear. This CDR3 has 13 amino acids. CDR1 LNHDA and CDR2 SQIVND come from the germline V gene (reference sequence). With 4 bases removed from V and 4 bases from J, the gap between germline ends came to 10 bases. CDR3 sequence: CASSTAGPYGYTF. DNA for the CDR3: TGTGCCAGTAGTACGGCAGGCCCCTATGGCTACACCTTC.

The genes are TRBV15 and TRBJ2-1, with TRBD2 matching over 7 bases. CDR1 and CDR2 from the germline V gene are LNHNV and YYDKDF (reference sequence). The CDR3 sequence is 15 residues long. V was clipped by 3 bases and J by 0 bases; unmatched bases: 2. CDR3 sequence (DNA): TGTGCCACCAGCAGGGGCGGGGGCTCCTACAATGAGCAGTTCTTC. Its translation is CATSRGGGSYNEQFF.

The chain uses TRBV7-2 and TRBJ1-3, with D perhaps matching TRBD1 (5 bases). The V and J ends lost 7 bases and 0 bases respectively, with 10 bases between them. The CDR3 runs 14 residues. Germline-derived CDR1 and CDR2 are SGHTA and FQGNSA. CDR3 sequence reads: CASTQRGSGNTIYF. The DNA for the CDR3 is TGTGCCAGCACCCAAAGGGGCTCTGGAAACACCATATATTTT.

In this sample, this clone turned up once. The chain couples TRBV19 to TRBJ1-2, with TRBD1 matching over 7 bases. The CDR3 spans 13 residues. Per germline, CDR1 LNHDA and CDR2 SQIVND (reference sequence). With 5 bases clipped from V and 3 bases from J, the junction kept 3 bases outside the gene matches. The CDR3 region is CASSRTGDYGYTF. As DNA, the CDR3 is TGTGCCAGTAGTCGAACAGGGGACTATGGCTACACCTTC.

The J gene is TRBJ2-3, the V gene TRBV7-2; 8 positions agree with TRBD1. V was clipped by 2 bases and J by 5 bases; unmatched bases: 9. CDR1 is SGHTA and CDR2 is FQGNSA in the germline V gene. The CDR3 totals 16 residues. In DNA, the CDR3 is TGTGCCAGCAGCTTAAGCCCAGGGGGCGCGGGAGATACGCAGTATTTT. Its translation: CASSLSPGGAGDTQYF.